What follows are 15 T cell receptor beta chains derived from one specimen sequenced in a study of T-cell reconstitution after alpha-beta-depleted transplantation in children. Unique molecular identifiers were used in preparing the TCRbeta library. MiXCR, run by TCRdb on the PCR reads, gives a single entry per CDR3 protein. The table shows about 610,000 distinct CDR3 sequences, with roughly 10% occurring only once. Here the sequenced sample was PBMCs from the stem cell graft donor, taken from the stem cell graft. These receptors were obtained from a human donor who donated a stem cell graft to a child with acute myeloid leukemia.

This clonotype was observed a few times. J is TRBJ2-1 and V is TRBV7-3, with a weak D call TRBD2 (5 bases). The V end lost 2 bases, the J end lost 8 bases, and 16 bases lay between the germline ends. The CDR3 covers 15 residues. CDR1 is SGHTA and CDR2 is FQGTGA in the germline V gene. CDR3 in amino acids: CASSLFGLVGDEQFF. In nucleotides, the CDR3 is TGTGCCAGCAGCTTATTTGGTCTCGTGGGAGATGAGCAGTTCTTC.

CDR3 coding DNA: TGTGCCAGCAGTAGGCGAGCCGGGACAGGGAATGGCTACACCTTC. Translation gives CASSRRAGTGNGYTF. This chain uses TRBV6-2 or TRBV6-3 with TRBJ1-2; 9 nucleotides match TRBD1. The trim removed 5 bases at V and 6 bases at J, leaving 10 bases unmatched. This CDR3 region has 15 residues. CDR1 is MNHEY, CDR2 SVGEGT, per germline.

The V gene is TRBV30, the J gene TRBJ2-5; 10 positions match TRBD1. V was pared by 7 bases and J by 7 bases, with 6 bases of the junction left unmatched. This CDR3 region has 12 residues. CDR1 is GTSNPN and CDR2 is SVGIG in the germline V gene (reference sequence). In DNA, the CDR3 is TGTGCCTCCCGGGACAGGGGCCTGACCCAGTACTTC. Amino acids: CASRDRGLTQYF.

This clonotype was counted many times. This chain links TRBV20-1 with TRBJ2-7; D ambiguous. This CDR3 has 14 amino acids. Deletions cut 5 bases from V and 2 bases from J, with 16 bases between. Germline CDR1 reads DFQATT; CDR2 reads SNEGSKA (reference sequence). CDR3 sequence (DNA): TGCAGTGCTCCCCCCAGTGCGGATACCTACGAGCAGTACTTC. This sequence encodes CSAPPSADTYEQYF.

This rearrangement joins TRBV5-1 to TRBJ1-6; D uncertain. Germline assignment: CDR1 SGHRS and CDR2 YFSETQ. Trimming removed 3 bases at V and 7 bases at J, with 8 bases between. The CDR3 length is 13 residues. The CDR3 protein is CASSSEQNSPLHF. The CDR3 DNA is TGCGCCAGCAGCTCGGAACAGAATTCACCCCTCCACTTT.

This clonotype came up a few times. This chain joins TRBV15 and TRBJ2-3; 7 bases fit TRBD2. J gave up 5 bases and V 7 bases, and 12 bases lay outside the gene matches. The CDR3 contains 15 residues. Germline lookup yields CDR1 LNHNV and CDR2 YYDKDF (reference sequence). For the CDR3, the DNA is TGTGCCACCACCCTTGGAGGCGGGAGCGGAGATACGCAGTATTTT. Translating gives CATTLGGGSGDTQYF.

This clonotype was picked up a small number of times. J is TRBJ2-7 and V is TRBV3-1, with D possibly TRBD2 on 6 matching bases. V was clipped by 3 bases and J by 6 bases, with 12 bases between them. The CDR3 is made up of 13 amino acids. The germline gives CDR1 LGHDT, CDR2 YNNKEL (reference sequence). The CDR3 nucleotides read TGTGCCAGCAGCCAGCGGGACCCCACCGAGCAGTACTTC. The encoded protein is CASSQRDPTEQYF.

This clonotype occurred many times. V is TRBV12-3 or TRBV12-4 and J is TRBJ2-7; D gene ambiguous. V lost 7 bases and J lost 5, with 15 bases in between. This CDR3 spans 13 amino acids. The CDR3 is CASIGVLGNEQYF. The DNA of the CDR3 is TGTGCCAGCATAGGAGTACTGGGGAACGAGCAGTACTTC.

There are a few counts of this clonotype. The chain has TRBV20-1 and TRBJ2-6; D ambiguous. V was shortened by 5 bases and J by 0 bases, with 14 bases between the two germline ends. CDR1 DFQATT and CDR2 SNEGSKA come from the germline V gene (reference sequence). This CDR3 has 16 amino acids. CDR3 region: CSAQTHSSSGANVLTF. CDR3 in DNA: TGCAGTGCTCAAACGCACAGTTCCTCTGGGGCCAACGTCCTGACTTTC.

This clonotype was detected ten times or more. The V and J genes are TRBV20-1 and TRBJ2-7; D possibly corresponds to TRBD2 (7 bases). V lost 8 bases to trimming and J lost 0 bases, with 14 bases between them. This CDR3 contains 13 residues. Germline CDR1 reads DFQATT; CDR2 reads SNEGSKA (reference sequence). The CDR3 DNA sequence: TGCAGTCTTGCGGGGGCGGCCTCCTACGAGCAGTACTTC. Its translation: CSLAGAASYEQYF.

This clonotype was seen a handful of times. The rearrangement uses TRBV7-9 and TRBJ2-1, with D possibly called TRBD1 or TRBD2 (6 bases each). The CDR3 covers 16 residues. Trimming pared 5 bases from V and 3 bases from J, leaving 17 bases between. The germline CDR1 and CDR2 sequences are SEHNR and FQNEAQ (reference sequence). The CDR3 coding sequence is TGTGCCAGCAGCCCGGCGGGGACAACCATCTACAATGAGCAGTTCTTC. Its protein product is CASSPAGTTIYNEQFF.

This clonotype was counted at least ten times. V gene TRBV12-3 or TRBV12-4 combines with J gene TRBJ2-7; D is perhaps TRBD2 (6 bases). The CDR3 runs to 15 residues. V was pared by 2 bases and J by 5 bases, with 16 bases between. In DNA form, the CDR3 reads TGTGCCAGCAGTTTAAACGCGGGGTTGCCCAACGAGCAGTACTTC. Translating gives CASSLNAGLPNEQYF.

The chain is built from TRBV19 and TRBJ2-3; D remains ambiguous. Between the trimmed V and J ends, which lost 6 bases and 0 bases, there was a span of 10 bases. The CDR3 extends over 14 amino acids. Germline CDR1 is LNHDA and CDR2 is SQIVND (reference sequence). The CDR3 DNA sequence: TGTGCCAGTAGGAGCAGAACTAGCACAGATACGCAGTATTTT. It codes for CASRSRTSTDTQYF.

The V gene is TRBV12-3 or TRBV12-4, the J gene TRBJ2-6; no clear D gene. The V and J ends lost 0 bases and 0 bases respectively, with 9 bases between them. The CDR3 spans 17 residues. CDR3 DNA: TGTGCCAGCAGTTTAGCCCGACGGAACTCTGGGGCCAACGTCCTGACTTTC. Encoded protein: CASSLARRNSGANVLTF.

This clonotype was observed many times. The chain employs TRBV6-5 and TRBJ2-3; D perhaps matches TRBD1 (6 bases). The CDR3 extends over 15 amino acids. CDR1 MNHEY and CDR2 SVGAGI come from the germline V gene. The germline V and J ends were trimmed by 0 bases and 5 bases, with 12 bases remaining between them. DNA of the CDR3: TGTGCCAGCAGTTACTCCCTGGGGGCGGGAGATACGCAGTATTTT. Its translation is CASSYSLGAGDTQYF.